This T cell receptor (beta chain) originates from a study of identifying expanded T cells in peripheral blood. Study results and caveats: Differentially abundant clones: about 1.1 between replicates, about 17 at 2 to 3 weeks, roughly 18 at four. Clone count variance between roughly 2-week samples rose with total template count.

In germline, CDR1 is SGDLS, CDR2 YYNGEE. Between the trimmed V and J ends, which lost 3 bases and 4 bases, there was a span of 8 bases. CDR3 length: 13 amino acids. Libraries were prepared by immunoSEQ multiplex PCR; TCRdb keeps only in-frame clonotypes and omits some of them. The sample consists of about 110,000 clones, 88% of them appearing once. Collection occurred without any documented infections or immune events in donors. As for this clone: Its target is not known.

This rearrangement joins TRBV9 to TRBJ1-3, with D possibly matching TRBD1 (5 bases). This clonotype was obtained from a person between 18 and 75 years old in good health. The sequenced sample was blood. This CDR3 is CASSGRQGNTIYF. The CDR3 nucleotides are TGTGCCAGCAGCGGGAGACAGGGAAACACCATATATTTT.